This passage covers 18 T cell receptor beta chains from one sample sequenced in a study of liver allograft versus peripheral blood T cells (dated by TCRdb to the early 2020s). For context, the study as a whole: T cell receptor repertoires present within transplanted livers were compared with repertoires in the peripheral blood of liver transplant recipients.

The instrument given in TCRdb is Illumina MiSeq. TCRdb ran its own pipeline on the public reads, namely fastp trimming at Q25 and MiXCR clone calling, and kept in-frame beta chains. Rows matching on CDR3 protein sequence are summarized as one entry with the most common DNA and genes. This sample has 1,500 to 2,000 distinct CDR3 sequences in its table, and approximately 16% of those were observed once. The top ten constitute about 9% of the sample. Receptors were obtained from a human patient who had a liver transplant. Some T cells may be donor cells from the graft after a transplant.

Relative to its sample, this clonotype is medium-sized (0.01 to 0.1%). This chain joins TRBV18 and TRBJ1-1; the match to TRBD1 covers 7 bases. Germline values: CDR1 KGHSH, CDR2 LQKENI. V was pared by 2 bases and J by 4 bases, with 4 bases of the junction left unmatched. The CDR3 is 14 residues long. The CDR3, as DNA: TGTGCCAGCTCACCAAACAGGGGAGGCACTGAAGCTTTCTTT. It translates to CASSPNRGGTEAFF.

This clonotype was seen many times. The chain employs TRBV6-6 and TRBJ1-5, with D unclear. CDR3 length: 16 residues. The V gene lost 6 bases and the J gene lost 0 bases, with 15 bases spanning the gap. Per germline, CDR1 MNHNY and CDR2 SVGAGI (reference sequence). The CDR3 is CASSHLTGNSNQPQHF. CDR3 DNA sequence: TGTGCCAGCAGCCACCTGACGGGGAATAGCAATCAGCCCCAGCATTTT.

The chain is built from TRBV18 and TRBJ2-3; tentative D call: TRBD1 (6 bases). Germline V gene sequence: CDR1 KGHSH, CDR2 LQKENI. CDR3 length: 15 amino acids. V was shortened by 3 bases and J by 4 bases, with 14 bases between the two germline ends. Written as DNA, the CDR3 is TGTGCCAGCTCACCCTCGGCAGGGGTAGCAGATACGCAGTATTTT. Translation gives CASSPSAGVADTQYF.

This clonotype rates as medium-sized (0.01 to 0.1%). V gene TRBV11-2 combines with J gene TRBJ2-3, with 13 bases that match TRBD2. This CDR3 has 16 residues. Germline assignment: CDR1 SGHAT and CDR2 FQNNGV. V lost 4 bases, J lost 3 bases, and 4 bases stayed unmatched. The CDR3 nucleotides read TGTGCCAGCAGCTCCCGACTAGCGGGGGGTACAGATACGCAGTATTTT. Translating it yields CASSSRLAGGTDTQYF.

The chain recombines TRBV20-1 with TRBJ2-3; D gene unclear. This CDR3 has 13 amino acids. With 7 bases removed from V and 0 bases from J, the gap between germline ends came to 11 bases. Germline V gene lookup returns CDR1 DFQATT and CDR2 SNEGSKA (reference sequence). CDR3 DNA: TGCAGTGTAATCGTCAGGAGCACAGATACGCAGTATTTT. Its protein product is CSVIVRSTDTQYF.

This chain connects TRBV7-9 to TRBJ2-7, with 7 bases matching TRBD1. V was clipped by 0 bases and J by 2 bases; unmatched bases: 4. The CDR3 consists of 15 residues. Germline V gene sequence: CDR1 SEHNR, CDR2 FQNEAQ (reference sequence). CDR3 in DNA: TGTGCCAGCAGCTTAGCGGGGACAGCCACCTACGAGCAGTACTTC. Amino acids: CASSLAGTATYEQYF.

This clonotype qualifies as medium-sized (0.01 to 0.1%). This chain connects TRBV6-5 to TRBJ1-6; 7 nucleotides line up with TRBD1. Unmatched junction bases numbered 10, after V lost 2 bases and J lost 9 bases. Germline V gene lookup returns CDR1 MNHEY and CDR2 SVGAGI. The length of the CDR3 is 16 residues. CDR3 loop: CASSYAPGTVGSPLHF. The CDR3 DNA is TGTGCCAGCAGTTACGCCCCCGGGACAGTTGGTTCACCCCTCCACTTT.

This chain links TRBV11-2 with TRBJ2-7; 8 bases map to TRBD1. J was trimmed by 6 bases and V by 8 bases; bases with no gene match: 9. CDR1 and CDR2 (germline): SGHAT, FQNNGV. CDR3 length: 13 residues. The CDR3 loop is CASGIQGAVEQYF. CDR3 DNA sequence: TGTGCCAGCGGGATTCAGGGGGCGGTCGAGCAGTACTTC.

On this clonotype: Given a far larger clone just one base away, this is likely a sequencing read error. This sequence joins TRBV19 and TRBJ2-7; D is undetermined. Trimming removed 3 bases at V and 7 bases at J, with 19 bases between. The CDR3 is made up of 15 amino acids. Germline V gene data show CDR1 as LNHDA and CDR2 as SQIVND (reference sequence). The CDR3 loop is CASSIGDASYNEQYF. The CDR3 bases are TGTGCCAGTAGTATTGGCGATGCCTCCTACAATGAGCAGTACTTC. Based on the CDR3 plus reference TRBV19 and TRBJ2-7, the full variable domain is DGGITQSPKYLFRKEGQNVTLSCEQNLNHDAMYWYRQDPGQGLRLIYYSQIVNDFQKGDIAEGYSVSREKKESFPLTVTSAQKNPTAFYLCASSIGDASYNEQYFGPGTRLTVT.

This clonotype was observed a handful of times. The chain is built from TRBV5-5 and TRBJ1-2; 8 bases are shared with TRBD1. In germline, CDR1 is SGHKS, CDR2 YYEKEE (reference sequence). CDR3 length: 14 residues. Trimming cost V 2 bases and J 4 bases; bases outside gene matches: 4. CDR3 protein: CASSLLTGGYGYTF. The DNA of the CDR3 is TGTGCCAGCAGCTTACTTACAGGGGGCTATGGCTACACCTTC.

By share, this clonotype counts as medium-sized. The chain employs TRBV28 and TRBJ1-2, with D possibly matching TRBD1 (5 bases). Trimming stripped 1 base from V and 8 bases from J, with 14 bases between. Germline-derived CDR1 and CDR2 are MDHEN and SYDVKM. The CDR3 runs to 14 residues. The CDR3 is CASSLLGRENGYTF. The DNA for the CDR3 is TGTGCCAGCAGTTTATTAGGCAGGGAGAACGGCTACACCTTC.

This clonotype counts as medium-sized (0.01 to 0.1%). The V call is TRBV6-5, the J call TRBJ1-6; 7 bases map to TRBD1. In germline, CDR1 is MNHEY, CDR2 SVGAGI. The J segment lost 8 bases and the V segment lost 0 bases, leaving 4 bases of the junction unmatched. This CDR3 region has 15 residues. CDR3 in DNA: TGTGCCAGCAGTTACTCAGGCAGGGGGGATTCACCCCTCCACTTT. It yields the protein CASSYSGRGDSPLHF.

The chain carries TRBV11-1 and TRBJ2-3, with a weak D call TRBD2 (6 bases). The length of the CDR3 is 13 residues. V was pared by 6 bases and J by 5 bases, with 12 bases between. CDR1 SGHAT and CDR2 FQDESV come from the germline V gene (reference sequence). The CDR3 is CASSPTGVDTQYF. In DNA, the CDR3 is TGTGCCAGCAGTCCCACGGGGGTAGATACGCAGTATTTT. The complete variable domain, with remaining parts taken from reference TRBV11-1 and TRBJ2-3, reads EAEVAQSPRYKITEKSQAVAFWCDPISGHATLYWYRQILGQGPELLVQFQDESVVDDSQLPKDRFSAERLKGVDSTLKIQPAELGDSAMYLCASSPTGVDTQYFGPGTRLTVL.

This clonotype has a count of ten or more. The V gene is TRBV15, the J gene TRBJ1-5, with D unresolved. From germline, CDR1 is LNHNV and CDR2 YYDKDF (reference sequence). The CDR3 runs to 15 residues. The V end was cut by 0 bases, the J end by 1 base, with 7 bases between. CDR3: CATSRDRKSNQPQHF. CDR3 coding DNA: TGTGCCACCAGCAGAGATCGGAAGAGCAATCAGCCCCAGCATTTT.

Details on this clonotype: Possible read error: a much larger clone is one base away. The chain recombines TRBV6-1 with TRBJ1-6; D is perhaps TRBD1 (5 bases). V lost 6 bases and J 8 bases, leaving 20 bases between the germline ends. Per germline, CDR1 MNHNS and CDR2 SASEGT. The CDR3 is 16 residues long. CDR3 sequence (DNA): TGTGCCAGCAGCCGCACTGGAGTCAGGGCGGATTCACCCCTCCACTTT. This gives the protein CASSRTGVRADSPLHF.

This clonotype has a handful of counts. The rearrangement uses TRBV19 and TRBJ2-4; D may be TRBD2 (5 bases). Per the germline V gene, CDR1 is LNHDA and CDR2 is SQIVND (reference sequence). V lost 9 bases and J 8 bases, leaving 11 bases between the germline ends. There are 11 residues in the CDR3. CDR3 sequence: CASEGTHIQYF. CDR3 bases: TGTGCCAGCGAGGGAACTCACATTCAGTACTTC. Together with reference TRBV19 and TRBJ2-4, the CDR3 gives the full variable domain: DGGITQSPKYLFRKEGQNVTLSCEQNLNHDAMYWYRQDPGQGLRLIYYSQIVNDFQKGDIAEGYSVSREKKESFPLTVTSAQKNPTAFYLCASEGTHIQYFGAGTRLSVL.

This clonotype was found many times. The chain couples TRBV20-1 to TRBJ1-5; tentatively, D is TRBD1 (5 bases). The CDR3 runs to 14 residues. Per the germline V gene, CDR1 is DFQATT and CDR2 is SNEGSKA (reference sequence). V dropped 3 bases and J dropped 0 bases, with 9 bases sitting between them. CDR3 sequence reads: CSARPTDSNQPQHF. The DNA of the CDR3 is TGCAGTGCTAGGCCGACAGATAGCAATCAGCCCCAGCATTTT.

The chain recombines TRBV7-9 with TRBJ1-6; D is uncertain. Trimming stripped 6 bases from V and 3 bases from J, with 9 bases between. In germline, CDR1 is SEHNR, CDR2 FQNEAQ (reference sequence). The length of the CDR3 is 14 residues. This chain's CDR3 is CASSSAVYNSPLHF. The CDR3 nucleotides are TGTGCCAGCAGTTCAGCAGTCTATAATTCACCCCTCCACTTT.